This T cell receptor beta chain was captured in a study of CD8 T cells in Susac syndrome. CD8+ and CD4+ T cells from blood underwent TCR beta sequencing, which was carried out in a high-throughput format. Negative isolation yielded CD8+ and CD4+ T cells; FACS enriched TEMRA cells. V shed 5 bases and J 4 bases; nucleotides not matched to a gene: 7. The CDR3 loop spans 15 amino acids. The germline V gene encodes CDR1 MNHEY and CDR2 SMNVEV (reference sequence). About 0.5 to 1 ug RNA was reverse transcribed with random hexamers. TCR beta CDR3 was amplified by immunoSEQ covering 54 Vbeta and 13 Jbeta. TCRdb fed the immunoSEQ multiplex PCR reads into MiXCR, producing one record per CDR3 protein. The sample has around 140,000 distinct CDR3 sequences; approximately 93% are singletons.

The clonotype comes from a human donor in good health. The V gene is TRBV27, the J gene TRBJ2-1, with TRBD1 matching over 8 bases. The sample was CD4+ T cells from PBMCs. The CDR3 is CASSRGQVLYNEQFF. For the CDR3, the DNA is TGTGCCAGCAGTAGGGGACAGGTTCTTTACAATGAGCAGTTCTTC.